This T cell receptor (beta chain) is drawn from a study of T cell responses to AZD1222 COVID-19 vaccine. Overall study findings and caveats: A mostly white British donor set with more females was recruited, and clonal diversity was possibly underestimated. Spike as a whole was targeted by vaccine-associated CD4 TCRs, dominant at 160-218 and 743-854. Repertoires were collected only later (after the peak T cell response had occurred).

Germline V gives CDR1 SQVTM, CDR2 ANQGSEA. The trim removed 6 bases at V and 2 bases at J, leaving 6 bases unmatched. The CDR3 loop spans 15 amino acids. Clones were read by immunoSEQ multiplex PCR, and TCRdb kept only the in-frame ones, dropping some. Of approximately 80,000 clones in the sample, 80% were seen once. This clone was seen only once. Antigen specificity is unknown. The sequence came from an adult in good health. The material sequenced was peripheral blood, taken on day 0 of AZD1222 vaccination. The genes are TRBV29-1 and TRBJ1-5, with TRBD1 identical over 11 bases. In nucleotides, the CDR3 is TGCAGCGTCGGGACAGGGGGTGAGGGCAATCAGCCCCAGCATTTT. It codes for CSVGTGGEGNQPQHF. The full variable domain, completed using reference TRBV29-1 and TRBJ1-5, is SAVISQKPSRDICQRGTSLTIQCQVDSQVTMMFWYRQQPGQSLTLIATANQGSEATYESGFVIDKFPISRPNLTFSTLTVSNMSPEDSSIYLCSVGTGGEGNQPQHFGDGTRLSIL.